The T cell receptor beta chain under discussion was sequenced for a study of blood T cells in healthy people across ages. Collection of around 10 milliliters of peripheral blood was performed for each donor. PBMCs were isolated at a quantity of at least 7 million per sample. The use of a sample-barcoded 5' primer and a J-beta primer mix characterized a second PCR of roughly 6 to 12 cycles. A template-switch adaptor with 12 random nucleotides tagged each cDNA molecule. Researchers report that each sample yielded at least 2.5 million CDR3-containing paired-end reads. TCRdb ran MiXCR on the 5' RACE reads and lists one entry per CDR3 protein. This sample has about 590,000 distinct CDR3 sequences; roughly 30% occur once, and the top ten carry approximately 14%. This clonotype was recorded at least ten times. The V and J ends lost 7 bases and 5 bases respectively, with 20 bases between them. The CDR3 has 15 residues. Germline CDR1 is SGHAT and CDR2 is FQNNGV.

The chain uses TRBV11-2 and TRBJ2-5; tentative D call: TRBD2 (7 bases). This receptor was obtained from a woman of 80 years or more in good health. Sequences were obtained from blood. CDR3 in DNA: TGTGCCAGCACTAAATGGGGGGGGGCCCGGGAGACCCAGTACTTC. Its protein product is CASTKWGGARETQYF. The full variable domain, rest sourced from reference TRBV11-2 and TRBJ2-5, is EAGVAQSPRYKIIEKRQSVAFWCNPISGHATLYWYQQILGQGPKLLIQFQNNGVVDDSQLPKDRFSAERLKGVDSTLKIQPAKLEDSAVYLCASTKWGGARETQYFGPGTRLLVL.